Below, one TCR beta chain is given with its context. The table lists this clonotype with many counts. Its antigen target is currently unknown. No per-base quality is available; no much larger clone lies one base away. Library generation was performed with RT-PCR. Sequenced using an Illumina HiSeq 2500. Using fastp at Q25 and MiXCR, TCRdb reprocessed the public reads and kept productive beta chains. Each entry is one CDR3 protein sequence, shown with its most common DNA and genes. Present in this sample are under 500,000 distinct CDR3 sequences, roughly 11% of which were seen just once. The ten largest clones capture about 12% of the sample. From the cysteine through the phenylalanine, the CDR3 covers 16 amino acids. Just CDR3 DNA is preserved here, 48 bases in frame from base 1. Unmatched junction bases come to 12, with V trimmed by 6 bases and J by 4 bases. The intended sense of this specimen's time point label: more than 40 days after influenza vaccine administration.

This sample stems from a study of response to subunit inactivated influenza vaccine (dated by TCRdb to 2016 to 2018). Notes on the research overall: Deep quantitative profiling of the T cell receptor repertoire was used in the study to follow responses to a trivalent subunit inactivated influenza vaccine.

General findings and caveats noted by the study authors: According to the authors, only a limited number of new T cells may be recruited by each seasonal influenza vaccination.

Here the sequenced sample was PBMCs from blood, taken more than 35 days after vaccination. The rearranged chain carries TRBV12-3 or TRBV12-4 and TRBJ2-5; 9 bases in between match TRBD1. The source is a middle-aged man who received an inactivated influenza vaccine. Donor details come from another sample of the same person, matched by shared clones. In nucleotide form, the sequence is TGTGCCAGCAGCTCGGAGAGGACAGGGGATGGAGAGACCCAGTACTTC. The resulting protein is CASSSERTGDGETQYF.